A selection of T cell receptor beta chains follows, all from one sample in a study of identical twins. MiXCR, run by TCRdb on the 5' RACE reads, gives a single entry per CDR3 protein. The sample has some 1,600,000 distinct CDR3 sequences; under 35% are singletons. Sample: cord blood. The receptors shown here come from a newborn girl in good health. The CDR3 runs from the conserved cysteine through the conserved F or W. A D gene is named only where the DNA matches it firmly. Size values are once, few and many counts, or a class for expanded clones, and some rows have none.

abundance | j_gene | d_gene | v_gene | CDR3nt | CDR3aa
NA | TRBJ2-1 | TRBD2 | TRBV3-1 | TGTGCCAGCAGGCGGATAGCGGGAGTGAACAATGAGCAGTTCTTC | CASRRIAGVNNEQFF
few | TRBJ2-1 | TRBD2 | TRBV9 | TGTGCCAGCAGCGACGGACTAGCGAGCTTCAATGAGCAGTTCTTC | CASSDGLASFNEQFF
NA | TRBJ2-3 | TRBD2 | TRBV28 | TGTGGGGCGCGGGGGGCAGATACGCAGTATTTT | CGARGADTQYF
NA | TRBJ2-5 | NA | TRBV7-8 | TGTGCCAGCAGCTTAGACAGGAAAGAGACCCGGTACTTC | CASSLDRKETRYF
few | TRBJ2-1 | TRBD2 | TRBV11-2 | TGTGCCAGCAGCTTAGCGGGGTCGGTAGCGGGAGAAGAGCAGTTCTTC | CASSLAGSVAGEEQFF
NA | TRBJ1-5 | NA | TRBV27 | TGTGCCAGCAGTTGGACACATAGCAATCAGCCTCAGCATTTT | CASSWTHSNQPQHF
NA | TRBJ2-5 | TRBD2 | TRBV7-2 | TGTGCCAGCGGCCACACTAGCGGCACTCCGGAGACCCAGTACTTC | CASGHTSGTPETQYF
NA | TRBJ2-1 | TRBD2 | TRBV2 | TGTGCCAGCAGTCTGACTAGCGGGACCTACGAGCAGTTCTTC | CASSLTSGTYEQFF
few | TRBJ2-3 | NA | TRBV3-1 | TGTGCCAGCAGCCAAGATCCCCGGACGGCTACGCAGTATTTT | CASSQDPRTATQYF
NA | TRBJ1-6 | TRBD1 | TRBV5-1 | TGCGCCAGCAGAGGACAGGGGACAAGTAATTCACCCCTCCACTTT | CASRGQGTSNSPLHF
NA | TRBJ2-7 | NA | TRBV7-2 | TGTGCCAGCAGCTTATTTTCGAGGAACGAGCAGTACTTC | CASSLFSRNEQYF
once | TRBJ2-1 | NA | TRBV4-1 | TGCGCCAGCAGCCAAGTCTTAGGGGGTAACAATGAGCAGTTCTTC | CASSQVLGGNNEQFF
few | TRBJ1-6 | NA | TRBV6-5 | TGTGCCAGCAGTTACTCGGGAGGCCTCGAATCACCCCTCCACTTT | CASSYSGGLESPLHF
few | TRBJ2-3 | TRBD2 | TRBV2 | TGTGCCAGCAGTCGTAGCGGGAGAAGCCCAGATACGCAGTATTTT | CASSRSGRSPDTQYF
few | TRBJ1-2 | NA | TRBV6-6 | TGTGCCAGCAGTTACACTCCCCACTATGGCTACACCTTC | CASSYTPHYGYTF
NA | TRBJ2-1 | NA | TRBV5-1 | TGCGCCAGCAGCTTGTACCAGCGTGGGTACAATGAGCAGTTCTTC | CASSLYQRGYNEQFF
few | TRBJ2-7 | TRBD1 | TRBV7-8 | TGTGCCAGCAGCTTAGTCTGGGACAGGGCTTTTTTAGGCTACAATGAGCAGTACTTC | CASSLVWDRAFLGYNEQYF
NA | TRBJ2-2 | NA | TRBV10-3 | TGTGCCATCCAAAGGGCCGGGGAGCTGTTTTTT | CAIQRAGELFF
few | TRBJ1-2 | NA | TRBV19 | TGTGCCAGTAGGGGGAATACGGCCGGCAGCTATGGCTACACCTTC | CASRGNTAGSYGYTF
NA | TRBJ2-3 | TRBD2 | TRBV5-1 | TGCGCCAGCAGCTTGGCTAGCGGGACGACCACAGATACGCAGTATTTT | CASSLASGTTTDTQYF
NA | TRBJ2-3 | NA | TRBV2 | TGTGCCAGCAGACCCTACAGGGGCACAGATACGCAGTATTTT | CASRPYRGTDTQYF
NA | TRBJ1-2 | NA | TRBV5-5 | TGTGCCAGCAGCTTTTCAGGGACCGCAAACTTCTATGGCTACACCTTC | CASSFSGTANFYGYTF
few | TRBJ1-1 | NA | TRBV12-3/TRBV12-4 | TGTGCCAGCAGTTTAGACGGCAGAAAGATGAACACTGAAGCTTTCTTT | CASSLDGRKMNTEAFF
few | TRBJ1-2 | NA | TRBV28 | TGTGCCAGCAGTTTCTCCCTTCGGTGGGGCTATGGCTACACCTTC | CASSFSLRWGYGYTF
few | TRBJ2-3 | TRBD2 | TRBV4-1 | TGCGCCAGCAGCCAAGGTTCGAGCGGGAGAACAGATACGCAGTATTTT | CASSQGSSGRTDTQYF
NA | TRBJ1-2 | TRBD1 | TRBV6-1 | TGTGCCAGCAGGGTTCACAGGGGTGGCTACACCTTC | CASRVHRGGYTF
NA | TRBJ1-1 | TRBD1 | TRBV13 | TGTGCCAGCAGCTTAGTCGGGACAGGGCGGAACACTGAAGCTTTCTTT | CASSLVGTGRNTEAFF
many | TRBJ1-2 | NA | TRBV2 | TGTGCCAGCAGTGAAACAGGGTACTATGGCTACACCTTC | CASSETGYYGYTF
few | TRBJ1-1 | NA | TRBV7-9 | TGTGCCAGCAGCCCCCTCCCCTTGGGTAACACTGAAGCTTTCTTT | CASSPLPLGNTEAFF
few | TRBJ1-2 | TRBD1 | TRBV20-1 | TGCAGGGGGACAGGGATAAACTATGGCTACACCTTC | CRGTGINYGYTF
few | TRBJ1-2 | NA | TRBV20-1 | TGCAGTGCTAGAGACGGACGGGACTATGGCTACACCTTC | CSARDGRDYGYTF
few | TRBJ2-3 | TRBD2 | TRBV11-2 | TGTGCCAGCAGCTTATTCCCCCGAGCGGGAGGGCCAAGTCCCACAGATACGCAGTATTTT | CASSLFPRAGGPSPTDTQYF
NA | TRBJ1-1 | NA | TRBV27 | TGTGCCAGCAGTTCCCACACTGAAGCTTTCTTT | CASSSHTEAFF
NA | TRBJ1-4 | NA | TRBV20-1 | TGCAGTGCTAGAAGGAGGGGGGAAAAACTGTTTTTT | CSARRRGEKLFF
NA | TRBJ2-3 | TRBD1 | TRBV4-1 | TGCGCCAGCAGCCAAGTCAGGACAGGAGGAGATACGCAGTATTTT | CASSQVRTGGDTQYF
few | TRBJ2-1 | NA | TRBV20-1 | TGCAGTGCGCCAAAACTCCCCTACAATGAGCAGTTCTTC | CSAPKLPYNEQFF
few | TRBJ1-2 | NA | TRBV6-6 | TGTGCCAGCAAAGTAAGGGGCTCGGATGGCTACACCTTC | CASKVRGSDGYTF
NA | TRBJ1-2 | NA | TRBV6-5 | TGTGCCAGCAGGCCCGGGGGTCTGGGGACTAACTATGGCTACACCTTC | CASRPGGLGTNYGYTF
few | TRBJ1-2 | NA | TRBV25-1 | TGTGCCAGCAGTATTGAGGCCTCCTATGGCTACACCTTC | CASSIEASYGYTF
many | TRBJ2-7 | NA | TRBV6-2/TRBV6-3 | TGTGCCAGCAGTTACAGGATTAGCGGCACTTACGAGCAGTACTTC | CASSYRISGTYEQYF
few | TRBJ2-1 | TRBD2 | TRBV20-1 | TGCAGTGCTACGGGCACTAGCGGGGCCCACAATGAGCAGTTCTTC | CSATGTSGAHNEQFF
NA | TRBJ1-6 | NA | TRBV2 | TGTGCCAGCAGCTCCTCCCGGAGTTCCCTAAATTCACCCCTCCACTTT | CASSSSRSSLNSPLHF
few | TRBJ2-7 | NA | TRBV28 | TGTGCCAGCACCGCCCCGGGCACCTCCTACGAGCAGTACTTC | CASTAPGTSYEQYF
few | TRBJ1-4 | NA | TRBV9 | TGTGCCAGCAGCGTAGCTACGGGGGAAAAACTGTTTTTT | CASSVATGEKLFF
few | TRBJ1-2 | TRBD1 | TRBV6-6 | TGTGCCAGCAGTTACCCTAAAGGACAGGGGACTAACTATGGCTACACCTTC | CASSYPKGQGTNYGYTF
NA | TRBJ2-2 | NA | TRBV20-1 | TGCAGTGCTAGAGGGACCGTGGTCGGGGAGCTGTTTTTT | CSARGTVVGELFF
few | TRBJ1-2 | NA | TRBV27 | TGTGCCAGCAGTCCCAATCCGGTGCACTATGGCTACACCTTC | CASSPNPVHYGYTF
NA | TRBJ1-2 | NA | TRBV10-3 | TGTGCCACCAGGGGCGATGGCTACACCTTC | CATRGDGYTF
NA | TRBJ1-5 | NA | TRBV2 | TGTGCCAGCAGCTTATCCACGGAGCCCCAGCATTTT | CASSLSTEPQHF
few | TRBJ1-1 | TRBD1 | TRBV10-3 | TGTGCCATCAGTGGTACAGGGGATTACACTGAAGCTTTCTTT | CAISGTGDYTEAFF
NA | TRBJ2-1 | NA | TRBV24-1 | TGTGCCACCAGTGATGTGGGGGAAACCCAGTTCTTC | CATSDVGETQFF
NA | TRBJ1-6 | NA | TRBV7-2 | TGTGCCAGCAGCTTCCGTCAAGCTTCACCCCCCCACTTT | CASSFRQASPPHF
few | TRBJ2-4 | NA | TRBV4-1 | TGCGCCAGCAGCGCTTGGGGTGGACAGCTCCTAGCCAAAAACATTCAGTACTTC | CASSAWGGQLLAKNIQYF
NA | TRBJ2-7 | NA | TRBV4-2 | TGTGCCAGCAGCCGGTCACCATACGAGCAGTACTTC | CASSRSPYEQYF